This TCR beta chain was sequenced for a study of T cell clusters in autoimmune cytopenias. Study results and caveats: Healthy donors had almost three-fold more exclusive TRB clusters than active autoimmune hepatitis patients. No cluster-lack signature appeared between secondary cytopenia and chronic lymphocytic leukemia patients, apparently due to lymphoma masking. TRB repertoire shifts in secondary cytopenia and chronic lymphocytic leukemia mostly reflected lymphoma, not autoimmunity.

TRB amplification used approximately 0.25 ug of peripheral blood genomic DNA. A note on this clonotype: Its target is not known.

This CDR3 contains 14 residues. Germline V gives CDR1 LNHDA, CDR2 SQIVND (reference sequence). TRB rearrangements were amplified by touch-down multiplex PCR with mixed TRB-A/B primers. TCRdb reprocessed the multiplex PCR reads and reports one entry per CDR3 protein, with no DNA. This sample's clone table lists a few thousand distinct CDR3 sequences. The TCR sequence derives from a human donor with an autoimmune cytopenia or autoimmune hepatitis (not recorded which). The gene calls are TRBV19 and TRBJ2-1. Sample: peripheral blood. CDR3 protein: CASSPRSLGYEQFF.